Listed below are T cell receptor beta chains from one sample, sequenced in a study of T cells in Graves' hyperthyroidism and ophthalmopathy. MiXCR, applied by TCRdb to the multiplex PCR reads, yields one record per CDR3 protein. Here the sample spans over 550,000 distinct CDR3 sequences, around 15% being singletons. The sample comprised blood. These receptor sequences come from a woman under 30 with Graves' hyperthyroidism. Both conserved end residues are part of each CDR3. Each record gives: J gene, clone size, V gene, D gene, CDR3 DNA, CDR3 protein. The D gene is left open where the match is weak. Clone size is stated in some rows and not others, as once, few, many or a class when expanded.

j_call: TRBJ1-2
clone_size: many
v_call: TRBV28
d_call: .
cdr3_nt: TGTGCCAGCGGGGCACACAACTATGGCTACACCTTC
cdr3_aa: CASGAHNYGYTF

j_call: TRBJ2-1
clone_size: .
v_call: TRBV29-1
d_call: TRBD1
cdr3_nt: TGCAGCGTTAGGACAGGGACCCTAAGTGAGCAGTTCTTC
cdr3_aa: CSVRTGTLSEQFF

j_call: TRBJ2-5
clone_size: .
v_call: TRBV4-1
d_call: .
cdr3_nt: TGCGCCAGCAGCCAAGAGGGCAGGAGTATCGGTGGAAATCAAGAGACCCAGTACTTC
cdr3_aa: CASSQEGRSIGGNQETQYF

j_call: TRBJ1-1
clone_size: .
v_call: TRBV7-9
d_call: .
cdr3_nt: TGTGCCAGCAGCCGTACTCGTGGGGGGAACACTGAAGCTTTCTTT
cdr3_aa: CASSRTRGGNTEAFF

j_call: TRBJ2-5
clone_size: few
v_call: TRBV29-1
d_call: TRBD1
cdr3_nt: TGCAGCGTTGGGCCAGGGGGCGGAGAGACCCAGTACTTC
cdr3_aa: CSVGPGGGETQYF

j_call: TRBJ1-2
clone_size: .
v_call: TRBV20-1
d_call: TRBD1
cdr3_nt: TGCAGTGCTAGCACCGGGACAGGGGTTGGCTACACCTTC
cdr3_aa: CSASTGTGVGYTF

j_call: TRBJ1-5
clone_size: many
v_call: TRBV12-3/TRBV12-4
d_call: .
cdr3_nt: TGTGCCAGCAGCCTGTCTCAGCCCCAGCATTTT
cdr3_aa: CASSLSQPQHF

j_call: TRBJ2-7
clone_size: many
v_call: TRBV6-1
d_call: TRBD1
cdr3_nt: TGTGCCAGCAGTCGGGACAGGAGATACGAGCAGTACTTC
cdr3_aa: CASSRDRRYEQYF

j_call: TRBJ2-7
clone_size: many
v_call: TRBV11-2
d_call: .
cdr3_nt: TGTGCCAGCAGCTTAGAGCCGACAGAACTATACGAGCAGTACTTC
cdr3_aa: CASSLEPTELYEQYF

j_call: TRBJ2-7
clone_size: few
v_call: TRBV2
d_call: TRBD2
cdr3_nt: TGTGCCAGCAGAGTCGCTTCTAGCGGGTTTAGCTACGAGCAGTACTTC
cdr3_aa: CASRVASSGFSYEQYF

j_call: TRBJ2-3
clone_size: few
v_call: TRBV20-1
d_call: .
cdr3_nt: TGCAGTTCATTCGGGACTCCTCTCGCAGATGCGCAGTATTTT
cdr3_aa: CSSFGTPLADAQYF

j_call: TRBJ1-2
clone_size: few
v_call: TRBV14
d_call: .
cdr3_nt: TGTGCCAGCAGTCCTTCGGGGGCGAGTGGCTACACCTTC
cdr3_aa: CASSPSGASGYTF

j_call: TRBJ2-2
clone_size: few
v_call: TRBV27
d_call: .
cdr3_nt: TGTGCCAGCAGTAACCCGGGAATCGTGAACACCGGGGAGCTGTTTTTT
cdr3_aa: CASSNPGIVNTGELFF

j_call: TRBJ2-7
clone_size: many
v_call: TRBV7-2
d_call: .
cdr3_nt: TGTGCCAGCAGCTTAGGGCTAGTGAACGAGCAGTACTTC
cdr3_aa: CASSLGLVNEQYF

j_call: TRBJ2-7
clone_size: many
v_call: TRBV20-1
d_call: TRBD2
cdr3_nt: TGCAGTGTGCAGGGTAGCGGGAGGCTGAGCTCCTACGAGCAGTACTTC
cdr3_aa: CSVQGSGRLSSYEQYF

j_call: TRBJ2-1
clone_size: .
v_call: TRBV20-1
d_call: TRBD2
cdr3_nt: TGCAGTGCTAACGGGGGGGGGGGGCACTCCTACGAGCAGTTCTTC
cdr3_aa: CSANGGGGHSYEQFF

j_call: TRBJ1-2
clone_size: .
v_call: TRBV5-5
d_call: .
cdr3_nt: TGTGCCAGCACCACCCAGGGGTATGGCTACACCTTC
cdr3_aa: CASTTQGYGYTF

j_call: TRBJ2-7
clone_size: few
v_call: TRBV2
d_call: .
cdr3_nt: TGTGCCAGCACCCCCTCTTACAAGGCCCAGGGGTACGAGCAGTACTTC
cdr3_aa: CASTPSYKAQGYEQYF

j_call: TRBJ2-2
clone_size: many
v_call: TRBV6-1
d_call: .
cdr3_nt: TGTGCCAGCGTTCGTAGCGGCACCGGGGAGCTGTTTTTT
cdr3_aa: CASVRSGTGELFF

j_call: TRBJ1-5
clone_size: .
v_call: TRBV19
d_call: .
cdr3_nt: TGTGCCAGCCGCAGGGTCCTCGGCAATCAGCCCCAGCATTTT
cdr3_aa: CASRRVLGNQPQHF

j_call: TRBJ2-1
clone_size: .
v_call: TRBV29-1
d_call: TRBD2
cdr3_nt: TGCAGCGTTGATCCTAGCGGGACTGATGAGCAGTTCTTC
cdr3_aa: CSVDPSGTDEQFF

j_call: TRBJ1-6
clone_size: few
v_call: TRBV20-1
d_call: TRBD1
cdr3_nt: TGCAGTGCTGGAGCTTACAGGGGCTCCTATAATTCACCCCTCCACTTT
cdr3_aa: CSAGAYRGSYNSPLHF